Below, 10 T cell receptor beta chains from the same sample are listed, as sequenced in a study of response to subunit inactivated influenza vaccine. TCRdb recomputed calls from the RT-PCR reads with MiXCR, one row per CDR3 protein. The data contain just over 300,000 distinct CDR3 sequences, 21% of them singletons. The input for sequencing was PBMCs from blood, taken approximately 20 months after vaccination. The source is a man between 50 and 69 years old who received an inactivated influenza vaccine.

This clonotype was detected a few times. The genes are TRBV12-3 or TRBV12-4 and TRBJ1-5, with D unresolved. The CDR3 consists of 13 residues. Trimming took off 6 bases at V and 5 bases at J, with 11 bases between the two ends. The DNA of the CDR3 is TGTGCCAGCAGCGCGAGAAGCGATCAGCCCCAGCATTTT. Its protein product is CASSARSDQPQHF.

This clonotype turned up a few times. The chain couples TRBV7-2 to TRBJ2-7, with TRBD2 matching over 8 bases. Germline values: CDR1 SGHTA, CDR2 FQGNSA. With V trimmed by 1 base and J by 6 bases, 5 bases remained unmatched. The CDR3 has 14 residues. The CDR3 sequence is CASSLDGRGGEQYF. CDR3 nucleotide sequence: TGTGCCAGCAGCTTAGACGGGAGGGGGGGCGAGCAGTACTTC.

V is TRBV28 and J is TRBJ2-7, with 7 bases aligning to TRBD2. Unmatched junction bases numbered 11, after V lost 8 bases and J lost 4 bases. Germline V lookup: CDR1 MDHEN, CDR2 SYDVKM. The CDR3 covers 14 residues. CDR3 bases: TGTGCCAGCCGGGAGGCGGGCCCGGTTTACGAGCAGTACTTC. Translated, it gives CASREAGPVYEQYF.

The gene calls are TRBV4-3 and TRBJ1-1, with D perhaps TRBD1 (6 bases). With 0 bases removed from V and 3 bases from J, the gap between germline ends came to 23 bases. Germline CDR1 LGHNA, CDR2 YSLEER. The CDR3 contains 19 residues. CDR3 bases: TGCGCCAGCAGCCAAGATCTACGACAGGCCCTAGGGTGGGACACTGAAGCTTTCTTT. Translation: CASSQDLRQALGWDTEAFF.

This clonotype was observed many times. This sequence joins TRBV5-1 and TRBJ1-6, with TRBD1 matching 10 bases. V gave up 4 bases and J gave up 10 bases; unmatched junction bases: 8. Germline V lookup: CDR1 SGHRS, CDR2 YFSETQ. This CDR3 region has 15 residues. The CDR3 is CASSRDRGGSSPLHF. Written as DNA, the CDR3 is TGCGCCAGCAGCAGGGACAGGGGTGGAAGCTCACCCCTCCACTTT. The full variable domain, rest sourced from reference TRBV5-1 and TRBJ1-6, is KAGVTQTPRYLIKTRGQQVTLSCSPISGHRSVSWYQQTPGQGLQFLFEYFSETQRNKGNFPGRFSGRQFSNSRSEMNVSTLELGDSALYLCASSRDRGGSSPLHFGNGTRLTVT.

This chain uses TRBV18 with TRBJ2-1; 10 positions match TRBD2. CDR3 size: 15 residues. V dropped 5 bases and J dropped 8; count of bases not matched to a gene: 9. Germline V gene lookup returns CDR1 KGHSH and CDR2 LQKENI. CDR3 protein: CASSKAGGFRDEQFF. CDR3 nucleotide sequence: TGTGCCAGCTCAAAAGCGGGAGGGTTTCGAGATGAGCAGTTCTTC.

This clonotype has just a few counts. This sequence joins TRBV20-1 and TRBJ1-1, with D possibly being TRBD1 (5 bases). The germline gives CDR1 DFQATT, CDR2 SNEGSKA (reference sequence). This CDR3 region has 14 residues. V was cut by 3 bases and J by 4 bases, with 15 bases left in between. The CDR3 sequence is CSAREGHGRTEAFF. The CDR3 DNA reads TGCAGTGCTAGGGAGGGGCACGGTCGCACTGAAGCTTTCTTT.

This chain's CDR3 is CASSRTGGQRVAFF. CDR3 sequence (DNA): TGTGCCAGCAGCCGGACAGGGGGGCAAAGAGTGGCTTTCTTT. The chain joins TRBV11-2 to TRBJ1-1; TRBD1 aligns across 10 bases. This CDR3 contains 14 residues. Trimming removed 5 bases from V and 11 bases from J; junction bases left unmatched: 11. Germline lookup yields CDR1 SGHAT and CDR2 FQNNGV.

The rearrangement links TRBV7-2 to TRBJ2-5; a weak D match, TRBD1 (6 bases). This CDR3 has 13 amino acids. From germline, CDR1 is SGHTA and CDR2 FQGNSA. Trimming stripped 6 bases from V and 2 bases from J, with 10 bases between. The chain's CDR3 is CASRYTGQETQYF. Written as DNA, the CDR3 is TGTGCCAGCAGATACACAGGGCAAGAGACCCAGTACTTC.

This clonotype was counted only a few times. The chain is built from TRBV29-1 and TRBJ2-2; D gene uncertain. CDR1 and CDR2 (germline): SQVTM, ANQGSEA. Trimming removed 6 bases from V and 1 base from J, with 12 bases in between. The CDR3 sequence is 14 residues long. This CDR3 is CSVAIGLNTGELFF. DNA for the CDR3: TGCAGCGTCGCCATCGGGCTGAACACCGGGGAGCTGTTTTTT.